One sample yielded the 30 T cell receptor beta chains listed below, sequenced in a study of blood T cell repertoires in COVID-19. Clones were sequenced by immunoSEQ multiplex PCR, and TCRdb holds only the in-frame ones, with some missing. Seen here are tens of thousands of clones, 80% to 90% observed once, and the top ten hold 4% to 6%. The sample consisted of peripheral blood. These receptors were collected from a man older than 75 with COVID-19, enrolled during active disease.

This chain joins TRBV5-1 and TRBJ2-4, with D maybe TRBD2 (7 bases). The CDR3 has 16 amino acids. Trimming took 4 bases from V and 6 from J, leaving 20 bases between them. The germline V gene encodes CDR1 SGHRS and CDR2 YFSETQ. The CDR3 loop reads CASSGGLTSRGNIQYF. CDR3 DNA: TGCGCCAGCAGCGGGGGTCTGACTAGCAGGGGAAACATTCAGTACTTC.

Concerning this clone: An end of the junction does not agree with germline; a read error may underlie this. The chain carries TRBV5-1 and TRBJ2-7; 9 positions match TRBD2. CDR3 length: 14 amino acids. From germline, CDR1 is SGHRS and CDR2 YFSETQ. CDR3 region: CASRLGTSSFEQYF. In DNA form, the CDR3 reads TGCGCCAGCAGACTCGGGACTAGCTCCTTCGAGCAGTACTTC.

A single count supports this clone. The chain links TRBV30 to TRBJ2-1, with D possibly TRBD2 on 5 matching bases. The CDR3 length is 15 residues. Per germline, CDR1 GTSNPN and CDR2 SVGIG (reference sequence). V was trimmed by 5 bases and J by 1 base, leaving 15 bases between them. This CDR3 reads CAWESGPRSYNEQFF. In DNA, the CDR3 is TGTGCCTGGGAAAGCGGACCAAGATCCTACAATGAGCAGTTCTTC.

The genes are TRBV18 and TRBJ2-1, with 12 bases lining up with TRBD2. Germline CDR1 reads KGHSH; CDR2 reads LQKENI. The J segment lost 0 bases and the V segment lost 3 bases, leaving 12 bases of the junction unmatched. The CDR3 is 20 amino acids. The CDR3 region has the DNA TGTGCCAGCTCACCTTCTCTATTCTCGACTAGCGGGGGCTCCTACAATGAGCAGTTCTTC. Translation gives CASSPSLFSTSGGSYNEQFF.

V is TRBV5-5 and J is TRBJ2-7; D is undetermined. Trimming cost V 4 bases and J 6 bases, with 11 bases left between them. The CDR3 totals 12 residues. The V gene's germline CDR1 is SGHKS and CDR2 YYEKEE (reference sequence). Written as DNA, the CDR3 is TGTGCCAGCAGCCGGATTGAGGCCGAGCAGTACTTC. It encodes CASSRIEAEQYF.

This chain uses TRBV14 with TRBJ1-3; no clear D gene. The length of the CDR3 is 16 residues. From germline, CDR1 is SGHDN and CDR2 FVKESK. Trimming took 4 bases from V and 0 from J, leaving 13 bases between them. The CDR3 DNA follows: TGTGCCAGCAGCCGAGGGTACCAGTCCTCTGGAAACACCATATATTTT. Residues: CASSRGYQSSGNTIYF.

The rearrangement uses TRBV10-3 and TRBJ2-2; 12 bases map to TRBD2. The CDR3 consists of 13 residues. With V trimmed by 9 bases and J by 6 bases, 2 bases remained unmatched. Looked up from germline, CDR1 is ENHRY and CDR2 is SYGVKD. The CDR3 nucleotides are TGTGCCATGACTAGCGGGAGCCCCGGGGAGCTGTTTTTT. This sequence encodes CAMTSGSPGELFF.

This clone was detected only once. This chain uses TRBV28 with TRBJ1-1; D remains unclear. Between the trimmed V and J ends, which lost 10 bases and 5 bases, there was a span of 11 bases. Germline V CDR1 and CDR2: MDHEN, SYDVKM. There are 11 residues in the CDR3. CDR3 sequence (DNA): TGTGCCACCGATAGTAAAACTGAAGCTTTCTTT. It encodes CATDSKTEAFF.

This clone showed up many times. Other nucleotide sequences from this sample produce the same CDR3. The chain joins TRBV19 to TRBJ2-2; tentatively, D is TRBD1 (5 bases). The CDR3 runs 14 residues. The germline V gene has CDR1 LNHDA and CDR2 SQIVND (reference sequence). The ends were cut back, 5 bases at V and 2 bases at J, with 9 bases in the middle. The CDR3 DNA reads TGTGCCAGTAGTCCTAGGGGTAACACCGGGGAGCTGTTTTTT. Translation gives CASSPRGNTGELFF. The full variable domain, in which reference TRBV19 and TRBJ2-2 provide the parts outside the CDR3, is DGGITQSPKYLFRKEGQNVTLSCEQNLNHDAMYWYRQDPGQGLRLIYYSQIVNDFQKGDIAEGYSVSREKKESFPLTVTSAQKNPTAFYLCASSPRGNTGELFFGEGSRLTVL.

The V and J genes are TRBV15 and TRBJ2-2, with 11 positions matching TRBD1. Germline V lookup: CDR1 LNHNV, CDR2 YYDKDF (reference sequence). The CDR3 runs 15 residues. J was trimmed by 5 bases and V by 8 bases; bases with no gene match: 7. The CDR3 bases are TGTGCCACCCAACAGGGACAGGGGGTTACCGGGGAGCTGTTTTTT. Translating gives CATQQGQGVTGELFF.

The CDR3, as DNA: TGTGCCAGCAGCTTAGCACCAGGGACAGATCTATCCTACAATGAGCAGTTCTTC. Translating it yields CASSLAPGTDLSYNEQFF. The rearrangement joins TRBV7-6 to TRBJ2-1, with 7 nucleotides matching TRBD1. The germline CDR1 and CDR2 sequences are SGHVS and FNYEAQ. The CDR3 is 18 residues long. Losses at the gene ends were 0 bases for V and 1 base for J; bases not matched to a gene: 9.

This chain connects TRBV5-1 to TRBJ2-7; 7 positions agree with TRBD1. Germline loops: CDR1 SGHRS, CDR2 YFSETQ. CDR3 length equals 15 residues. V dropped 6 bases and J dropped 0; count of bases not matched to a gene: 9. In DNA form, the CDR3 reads TGCGCCAGCACGAGACAGGGATCCGGCTCCTACGAGCAGTACTTC. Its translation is CASTRQGSGSYEQYF.

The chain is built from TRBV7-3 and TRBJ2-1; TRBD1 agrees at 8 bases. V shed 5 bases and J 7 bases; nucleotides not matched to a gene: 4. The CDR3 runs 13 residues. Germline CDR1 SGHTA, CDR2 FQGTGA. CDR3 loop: CASSRTGRNEQFF. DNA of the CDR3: TGTGCCAGCAGCAGGACAGGGAGGAATGAGCAGTTCTTC.

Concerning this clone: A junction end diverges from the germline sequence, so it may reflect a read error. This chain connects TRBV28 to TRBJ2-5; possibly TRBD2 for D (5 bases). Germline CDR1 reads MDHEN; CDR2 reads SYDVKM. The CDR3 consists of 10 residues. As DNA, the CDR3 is TGCAGATACGGGAAAGAGACCCAGTACTTC. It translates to CRYGKETQYF.

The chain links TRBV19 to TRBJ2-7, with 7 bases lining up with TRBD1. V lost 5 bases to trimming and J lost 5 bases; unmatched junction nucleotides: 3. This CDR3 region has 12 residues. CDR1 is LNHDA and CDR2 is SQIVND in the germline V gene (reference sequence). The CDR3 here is CASSPTGNEQYF. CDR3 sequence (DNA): TGTGCCAGTAGTCCGACAGGGAACGAGCAGTACTTC.

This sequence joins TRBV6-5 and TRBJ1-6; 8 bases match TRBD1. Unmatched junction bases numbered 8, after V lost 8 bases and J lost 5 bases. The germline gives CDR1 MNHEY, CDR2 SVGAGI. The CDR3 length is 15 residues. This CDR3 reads CASARQGINNSPLHF. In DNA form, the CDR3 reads TGTGCCAGCGCCAGACAGGGGATCAATAATTCACCCCTCCACTTT.

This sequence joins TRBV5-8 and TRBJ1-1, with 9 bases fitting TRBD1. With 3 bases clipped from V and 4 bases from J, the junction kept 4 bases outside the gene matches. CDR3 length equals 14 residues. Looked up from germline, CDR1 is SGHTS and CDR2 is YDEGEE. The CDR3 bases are TGTGCCAGCAGCTCGCTGGACAGGGGCACTGAAGCTTTCTTT. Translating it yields CASSSLDRGTEAFF.

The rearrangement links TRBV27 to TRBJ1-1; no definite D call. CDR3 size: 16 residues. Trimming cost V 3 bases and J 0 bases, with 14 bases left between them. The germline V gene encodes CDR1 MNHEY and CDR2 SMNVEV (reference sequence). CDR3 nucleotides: TGTGCCAGCAGTTTTGGCCCCCCGAAGATGAACACTGAAGCTTTCTTT. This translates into CASSFGPPKMNTEAFF.

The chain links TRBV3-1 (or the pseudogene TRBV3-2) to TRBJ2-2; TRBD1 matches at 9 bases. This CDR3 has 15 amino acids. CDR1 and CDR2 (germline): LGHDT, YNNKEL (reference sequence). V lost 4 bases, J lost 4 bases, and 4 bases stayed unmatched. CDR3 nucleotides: TGTGCCAGCAGCCCGAGGACAGGGGTCACCGGGGAGCTGTTTTTT. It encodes CASSPRTGVTGELFF.

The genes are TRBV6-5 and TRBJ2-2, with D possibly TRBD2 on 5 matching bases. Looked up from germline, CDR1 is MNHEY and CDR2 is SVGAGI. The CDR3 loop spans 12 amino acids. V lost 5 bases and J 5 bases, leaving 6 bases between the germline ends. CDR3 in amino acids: CASSRGTGELFF. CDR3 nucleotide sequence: TGTGCCAGCAGTCGAGGGACCGGGGAGCTGTTTTTT.

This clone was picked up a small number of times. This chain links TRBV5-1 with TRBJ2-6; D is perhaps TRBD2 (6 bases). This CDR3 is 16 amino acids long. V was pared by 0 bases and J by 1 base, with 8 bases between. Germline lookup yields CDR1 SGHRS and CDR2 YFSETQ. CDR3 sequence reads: CASSLEGTSGANVLTF. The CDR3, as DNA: TGCGCCAGCAGCTTGGAAGGGACTTCTGGGGCCAACGTCCTGACTTTC.

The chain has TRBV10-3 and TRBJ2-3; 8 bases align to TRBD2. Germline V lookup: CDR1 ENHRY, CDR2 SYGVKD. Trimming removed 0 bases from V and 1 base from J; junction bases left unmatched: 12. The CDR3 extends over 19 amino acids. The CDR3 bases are TGTGCCATCAGTGAGTCGACTGGAATAGCGGGACCGGGCACAGATACGCAGTATTTT. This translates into CAISESTGIAGPGTDTQYF.

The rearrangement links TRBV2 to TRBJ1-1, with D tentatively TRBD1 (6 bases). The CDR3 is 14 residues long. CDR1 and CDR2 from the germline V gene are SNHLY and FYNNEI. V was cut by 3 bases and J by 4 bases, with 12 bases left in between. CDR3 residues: CASSDWGQTTEAFF. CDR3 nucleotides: TGTGCCAGCAGTGATTGGGGGCAAACCACTGAAGCTTTCTTT.

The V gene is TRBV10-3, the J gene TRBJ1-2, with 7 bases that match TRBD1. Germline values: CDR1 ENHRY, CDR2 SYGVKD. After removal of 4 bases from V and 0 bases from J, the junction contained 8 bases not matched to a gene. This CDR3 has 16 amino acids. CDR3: CAISGQGVRTNYGYTF. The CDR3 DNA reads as TGTGCCATCAGTGGGCAGGGGGTTCGCACTAACTATGGCTACACCTTC.

The CDR3 region has the DNA TGTGCCAGCAGTAAACTAGCGGGGCAAAACATTCAGTACTTC. Translated: CASSKLAGQNIQYF. The gene calls are TRBV6-5 and TRBJ2-4; 10 bases line up with TRBD2. This CDR3 region has 14 residues. V dropped 5 bases and J dropped 5; count of bases not matched to a gene: 3. Germline assignment: CDR1 MNHEY and CDR2 SVGAGI.

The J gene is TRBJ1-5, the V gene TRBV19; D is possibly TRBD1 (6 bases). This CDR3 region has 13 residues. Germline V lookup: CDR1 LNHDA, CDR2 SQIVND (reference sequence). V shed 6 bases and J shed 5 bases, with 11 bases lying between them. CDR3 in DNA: TGTGCCAGTAGGACAGGAGAATATCAGCCCCAGCATTTT. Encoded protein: CASRTGEYQPQHF.

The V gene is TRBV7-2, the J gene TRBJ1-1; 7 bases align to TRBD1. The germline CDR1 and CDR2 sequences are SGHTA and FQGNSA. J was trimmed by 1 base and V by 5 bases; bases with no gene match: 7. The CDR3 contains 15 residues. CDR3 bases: TGTGCCAGCAGCCTACAGGGGAGGAAGAACACTGAAGCTTTCTTT. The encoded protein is CASSLQGRKNTEAFF.

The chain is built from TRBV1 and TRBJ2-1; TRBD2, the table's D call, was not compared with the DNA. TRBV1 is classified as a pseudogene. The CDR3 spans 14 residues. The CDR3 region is CTSSGRGNYNEQFF. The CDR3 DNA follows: TGCACCAGCAGCGGGAGGGGGAACTACAATGAGCAGTTCTTC.

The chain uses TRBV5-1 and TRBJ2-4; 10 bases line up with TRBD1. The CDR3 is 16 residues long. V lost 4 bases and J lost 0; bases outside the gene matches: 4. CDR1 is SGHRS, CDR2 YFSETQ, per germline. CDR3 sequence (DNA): TGCGCCAGCAGCCCTGGACAGGGGGTAGCCAAAAACATTCAGTACTTC. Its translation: CASSPGQGVAKNIQYF.

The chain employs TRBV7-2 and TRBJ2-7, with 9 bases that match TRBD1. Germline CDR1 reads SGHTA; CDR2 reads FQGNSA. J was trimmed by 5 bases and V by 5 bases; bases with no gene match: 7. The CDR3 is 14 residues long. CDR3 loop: CASSRPQGANEQYF. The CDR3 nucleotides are TGTGCCAGCAGCCGGCCACAGGGGGCCAACGAGCAGTACTTC.